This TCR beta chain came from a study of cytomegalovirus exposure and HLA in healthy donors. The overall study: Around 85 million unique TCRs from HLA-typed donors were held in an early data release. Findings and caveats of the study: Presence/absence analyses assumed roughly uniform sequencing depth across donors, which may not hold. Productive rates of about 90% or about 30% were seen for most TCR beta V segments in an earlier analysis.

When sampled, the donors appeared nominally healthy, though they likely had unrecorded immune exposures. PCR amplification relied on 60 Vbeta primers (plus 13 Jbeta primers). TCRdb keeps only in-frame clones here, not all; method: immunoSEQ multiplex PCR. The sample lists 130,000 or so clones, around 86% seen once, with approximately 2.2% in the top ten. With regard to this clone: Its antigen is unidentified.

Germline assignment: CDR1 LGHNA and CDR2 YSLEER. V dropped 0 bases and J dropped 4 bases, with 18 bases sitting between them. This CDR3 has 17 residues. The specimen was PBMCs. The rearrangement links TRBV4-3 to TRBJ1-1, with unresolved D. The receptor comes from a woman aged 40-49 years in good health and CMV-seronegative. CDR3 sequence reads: CASSQDLAVVYGTEAFF. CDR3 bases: TGCGCCAGCAGCCAAGATTTGGCGGTGGTTTATGGCACTGAAGCTTTCTTT.